This T cell receptor (beta chain) was found in a study of T cells in women clearing cervical HPV infection listed by TCRdb under 2018. For context, the study as a whole: The cases were 25 to 30 women with histologically confirmed HPV16-related CIN3 or worse, and 2 of those women had invasive cancers. As quality controls, five blinded duplicates were added to each group, bringing the total to 60 or so samples made up of roughly 50 participants and some ten replicates. The approximately 26 controls were women who cleared a single incident HPV16 infection within 12 months without developing precancer or cancer. Since only a few of the women had HLA typing available, the possibility that HLA type was acting as a confounder could not be ruled out. The exploratory proof-of-principle case-control study was nested within the Guanacaste HPV Natural History Study in Costa Rica and compared TCR repertoires across cervical HPV16 outcomes. For cases, a median interval of approximately 140 days, with an interquartile range of 90 to 200 days, was observed between lesion detection and blood sampling. Cases were matched to controls by age within five years and by the year the sample was collected. A median age of about 30 years was observed in cases versus under 40 in controls, and no significant differences in baseline characteristics were found. In the parent cohort, approximately 9,400 women aged 18 or older were enrolled in Guanacaste, Costa Rica, during 1993 to 1994 and were followed for 6 to 7 years. Case blood was taken at the visit when the lesion was first identified, whereas control blood was taken when infection was no longer detected. Beyond this particular receptor, the publication reports: Because the number of T cells in each sample was unknown, differences in richness could reflect differing T-cell content rather than repertoire biology. Across sequencing depths, CIN3+ cases showed significantly higher TCR repertoire richness than controls, but evenness did not differ between the groups. Lower TRBV6-7 relative abundance was observed in cases than in controls (roughly 0.12% versus 0.15%; Bonferroni P = 0.0008). Random forest classifiers that combined richness and V gene abundances separated cases from controls with an estimated AUC of around 0.83. Because of the cross-sectional design, the study could not determine whether the associations came before infection or resulted from infection, and neither effector/memory subsets nor HPV-specific T cells were isolated.

Every participant had a single incident cervical HPV16 infection, and women with prevalent HPV16 infections were excluded. Cervical HPV DNA was detected by MY09/MY11 PCR and genotyped by dot-blot hybridization. Approximately 15 mL of heparinized blood were centrifuged, and the buffy coat was aliquoted, frozen at -30°C, then stored at -80°C. QIAGEN kits were used to extract genomic DNA from buffy coat specimens. Points on this clone: Its antigen has not been determined. The read stops 3 residues short of the end of the CDR3; the missing end is completed from the germline J gene.

In the germline V gene (reference sequence), CDR1 corresponds to LNHDA and CDR2 to SQIVND. The CDR3 goes from the cysteine to the phenylalanine over 13 residues. The CDR3 was read in part: 30 bases, with the frame set at base 1. Trimming takes 3 bases from V and 4 bases from J, and the germline ends sit 9 bases apart. TCR beta CDR3 regions were amplified by multiplex PCR using the immunoSEQ assay from an average of about 1.2 ug genomic DNA per sample. The assay corrected primer bias using a complete synthetic TCR repertoire to establish an amplification baseline. The amplicons were sequenced using the Illumina platform. Per the authors' processing: Sequences were error-corrected by clustering with frequency ratios and a modified nearest-neighbor algorithm, then analyzed in the immunoSEQ Analyzer with IMGT gene definitions. TCR richness and evenness were averaged over 20 rarefaction repeats at each rarefaction depth, excluding samples with fewer sequences than the depth. Wilcoxon rank sum tests with FDR correction were used to compare relative abundances of V, D and J genes between the groups. In the blinded duplicates, the intraclass correlation was around 96% for TCR richness and averaged about 73% across fewer than 80 gene segments. The source is immuneACCESS, and TCRdb retained only in-frame sequences with V and J called. Part of the clones is not carried over; for the studies checked, unresolved V genes explain less than half of this, and the remainder is unexplained. For V, J and clone size, that table is used; D and trimming come from the DNA. The table for this sample lists around 35,000 clones. Clones ranked in the top ten supply 1.7% of the sample.

This TCR was recovered from a woman between 18 and 75 years old with a cervical HPV16 infection that either progressed to CIN3+ or cleared (not recorded which). The rearranged segments are TRBV19 and TRBJ1-1, and TRBD1 may be the D gene, going by 6 matching bases. Source material: blood buffy coat. The CDR3 DNA, read in part, is TGTGCCAGTAGTATCACAGGGCCCACTGAA. Translated, it gives CASSITGPTE. In full, the CDR3 reads CASSITGPTEAFF. With the rest looked up from the reference TRBV19 and TRBJ1-1 genes rather than sequenced, the full variable domain is DGGITQSPKYLFRKEGQNVTLSCEQNLNHDAMYWYRQDPGQGLRLIYYSQIVNDFQKGDIAEGYSVSREKKESFPLTVTSAQKNPTAFYLCASSITGPTEAFFGQGTRLTVV.